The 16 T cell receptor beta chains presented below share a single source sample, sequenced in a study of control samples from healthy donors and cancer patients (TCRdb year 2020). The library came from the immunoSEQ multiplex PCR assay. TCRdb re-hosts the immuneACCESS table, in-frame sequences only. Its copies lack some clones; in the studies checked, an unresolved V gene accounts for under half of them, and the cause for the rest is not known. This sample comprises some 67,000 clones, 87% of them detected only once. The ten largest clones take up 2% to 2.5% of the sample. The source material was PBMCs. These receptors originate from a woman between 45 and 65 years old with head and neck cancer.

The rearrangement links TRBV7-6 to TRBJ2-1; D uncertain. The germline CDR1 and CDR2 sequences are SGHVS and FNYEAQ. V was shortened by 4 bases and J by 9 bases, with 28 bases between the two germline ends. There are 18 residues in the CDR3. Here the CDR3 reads CASSSLFGVHNPISEQFF. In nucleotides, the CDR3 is TGTGCCAGCAGCTCCCTTTTTGGAGTTCATAACCCAATCAGTGAGCAGTTCTTC.

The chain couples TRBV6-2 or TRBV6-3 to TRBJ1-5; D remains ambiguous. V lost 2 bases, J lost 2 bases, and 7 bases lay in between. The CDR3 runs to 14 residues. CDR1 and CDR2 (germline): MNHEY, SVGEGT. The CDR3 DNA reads TGTGCCAGCAGTTACGGGGAGGGCAATCAGCCCCAGCATTTT. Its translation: CASSYGEGNQPQHF.

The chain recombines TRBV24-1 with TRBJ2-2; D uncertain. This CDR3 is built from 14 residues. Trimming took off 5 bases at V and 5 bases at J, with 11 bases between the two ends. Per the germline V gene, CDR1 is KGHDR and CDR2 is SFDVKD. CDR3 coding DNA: TGTGCCACCAGTGGGGCAGTAGGGACCGGGGAGCTGTTTTTT. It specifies CATSGAVGTGELFF.

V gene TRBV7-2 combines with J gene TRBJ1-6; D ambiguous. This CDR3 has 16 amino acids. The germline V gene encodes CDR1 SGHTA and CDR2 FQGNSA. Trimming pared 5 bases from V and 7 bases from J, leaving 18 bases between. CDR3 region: CASSLRQDLRNSPLHF. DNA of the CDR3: TGTGCCAGCAGCCTGCGACAAGACCTACGAAATTCACCCCTCCACTTT. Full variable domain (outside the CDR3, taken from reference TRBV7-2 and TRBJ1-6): GAGVSQSPSNKVTEKGKDVELRCDPISGHTALYWYRQSLGQGLEFLIYFQGNSAPDKSGLPSDRFSAERTGGSVSTLTIQRTQQEDSAVYLCASSLRQDLRNSPLHFGNGTRLTVT.

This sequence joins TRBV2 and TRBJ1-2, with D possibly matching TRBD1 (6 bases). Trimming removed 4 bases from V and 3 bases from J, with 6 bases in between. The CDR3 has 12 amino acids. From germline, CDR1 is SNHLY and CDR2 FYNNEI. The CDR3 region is CASSGTDYGYTF. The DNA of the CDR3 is TGTGCCAGCAGTGGGACAGACTATGGCTACACCTTC.

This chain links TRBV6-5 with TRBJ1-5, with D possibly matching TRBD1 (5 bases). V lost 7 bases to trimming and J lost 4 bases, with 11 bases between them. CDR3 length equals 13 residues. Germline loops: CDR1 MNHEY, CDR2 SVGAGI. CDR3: CASNHRPNQPQHF. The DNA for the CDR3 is TGTGCCAGCAATCACAGGCCTAATCAGCCCCAGCATTTT.

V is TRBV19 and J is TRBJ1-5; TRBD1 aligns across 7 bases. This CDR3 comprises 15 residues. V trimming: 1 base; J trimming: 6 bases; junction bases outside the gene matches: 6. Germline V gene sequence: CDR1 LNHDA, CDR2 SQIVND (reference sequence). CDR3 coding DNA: TGTGCCAGTAGTATAGGTGACAGGGAAGGTCAGCCCCAGCATTTT. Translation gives CASSIGDREGQPQHF.

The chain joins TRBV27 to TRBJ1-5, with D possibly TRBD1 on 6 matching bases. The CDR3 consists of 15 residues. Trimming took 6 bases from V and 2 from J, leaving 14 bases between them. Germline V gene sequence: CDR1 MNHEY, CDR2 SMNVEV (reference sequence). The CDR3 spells CASSLQGLGNQPQHF. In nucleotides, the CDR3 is TGTGCCAGCAGCTTACAGGGTCTCGGCAATCAGCCCCAGCATTTT.

CDR3 loop: CASSRNRGRGEAFF. CDR3 nucleotide sequence: TGCGCCAGCAGCCGAAACAGGGGGCGCGGTGAAGCTTTCTTT. V and J are TRBV5-1 and TRBJ1-1, with TRBD1 identical over 9 bases. From germline, CDR1 is SGHRS and CDR2 YFSETQ. The CDR3 has 14 amino acids. V lost 4 bases to trimming and J lost 7 bases; unmatched junction nucleotides: 8.

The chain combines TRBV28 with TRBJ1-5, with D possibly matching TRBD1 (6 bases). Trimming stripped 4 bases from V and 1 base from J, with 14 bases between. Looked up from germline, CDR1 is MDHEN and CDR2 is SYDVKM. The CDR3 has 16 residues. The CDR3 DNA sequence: TGTGCCAGCAGTTATGGTGGGGGGGCGAGCAATCAGCCCCAGCATTTT. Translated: CASSYGGGASNQPQHF.

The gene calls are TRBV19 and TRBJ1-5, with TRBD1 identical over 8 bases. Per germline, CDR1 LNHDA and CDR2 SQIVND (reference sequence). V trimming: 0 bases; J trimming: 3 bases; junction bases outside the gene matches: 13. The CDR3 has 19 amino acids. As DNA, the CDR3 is TGTGCCAGTAGTATAGAGCTGACAACGCCGGACAGGGCCAATCAGCCCCAGCATTTT. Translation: CASSIELTTPDRANQPQHF.

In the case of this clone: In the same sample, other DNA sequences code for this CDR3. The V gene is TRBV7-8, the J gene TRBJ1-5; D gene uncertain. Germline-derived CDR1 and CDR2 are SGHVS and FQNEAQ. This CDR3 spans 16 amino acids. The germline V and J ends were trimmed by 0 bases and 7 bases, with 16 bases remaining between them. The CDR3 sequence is CASSLARRRVGQPQHF. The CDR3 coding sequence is TGTGCCAGCAGCTTAGCGCGGCGTAGGGTTGGGCAGCCCCAGCATTTT.

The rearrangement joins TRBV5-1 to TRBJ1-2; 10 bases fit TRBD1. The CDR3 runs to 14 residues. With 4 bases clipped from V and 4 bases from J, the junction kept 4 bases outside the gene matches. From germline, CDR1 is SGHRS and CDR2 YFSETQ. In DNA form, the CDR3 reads TGCGCCAGCAGCACGGGACAGGGGCCCTATGGCTACACCTTC. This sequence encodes CASSTGQGPYGYTF. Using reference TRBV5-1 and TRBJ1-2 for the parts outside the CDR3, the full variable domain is KAGVTQTPRYLIKTRGQQVTLSCSPISGHRSVSWYQQTPGQGLQFLFEYFSETQRNKGNFPGRFSGRQFSNSRSEMNVSTLELGDSALYLCASSTGQGPYGYTFGSGTRLTVV.

CDR3 region: CASSTPTGYGNTIYF. CDR3 nucleotides: TGTGCCAGCAGTACCCCGACAGGGTATGGAAACACCATATATTTT. V gene TRBV6-2 or TRBV6-3 combines with J gene TRBJ1-3; 7 nucleotides line up with TRBD1. V trimming: 5 bases; J trimming: 3 bases; junction bases outside the gene matches: 7. This CDR3 has 15 amino acids. In germline, CDR1 is MNHEY, CDR2 SVGEGT.

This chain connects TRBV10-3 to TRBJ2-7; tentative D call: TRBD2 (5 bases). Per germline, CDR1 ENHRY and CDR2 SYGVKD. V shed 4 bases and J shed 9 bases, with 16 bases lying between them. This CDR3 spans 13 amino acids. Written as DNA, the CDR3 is TGTGCCATCAGTGTCAGGACTGGAGGAGGGCAGTACTTC. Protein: CAISVRTGGGQYF.

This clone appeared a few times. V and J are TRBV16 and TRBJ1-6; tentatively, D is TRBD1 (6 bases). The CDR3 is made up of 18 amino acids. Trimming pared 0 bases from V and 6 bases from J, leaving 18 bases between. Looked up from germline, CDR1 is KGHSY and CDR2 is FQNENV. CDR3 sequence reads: CASSQSGTQPDPNSPLHF. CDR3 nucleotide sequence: TGTGCCAGCAGCCAATCAGGGACACAACCAGACCCTAATTCACCCCTCCACTTT.